This T cell receptor (beta chain) was sequenced during a study of blood T cell repertoires in COVID-19. Looking at the study overall: Sources were T cells, B-cell-depleted T cells, or PBMCs; the material itself was cDNA or gDNA.

Membership in each cohort depended on participant-reported clinical history. In the authors' workflow: Reference gene primer amplification gave nucleated cell count estimates. Libraries were prepared by immunoSEQ multiplex PCR; TCRdb keeps only in-frame clonotypes and omits some of them. For V, J and clone size, that table is used; D and trimming come from the DNA. The sample carries about 250,000 clones, about 85% recorded once. From germline, CDR1 is LNHDA and CDR2 SQIVND (reference sequence). This CDR3 contains 15 residues. Trimming shortened V by 6 bases and J by 1 base, and 14 bases separated the two germline ends.

Material: PBMCs or T cells enriched from blood (not recorded which). This TCR was sampled from a woman in her fifties or sixties who had recovered from COVID-19. The chain carries TRBV19 and TRBJ2-3; D gene ambiguous. The CDR3 coding sequence is TGTGCCAGTAGCCCCAACGCGTTCGGCACAGATACGCAGTATTTT. Translation: CASSPNAFGTDTQYF.